The 10 T cell receptor beta chains given below trace back to one sample, sequenced in a study of T cell changes during pregnancy in multiple sclerosis. This table comes from immunoSEQ multiplex PCR, and its TCRdb copy is limited to in-frame clones, with some not included. The data show around 68,000 clones, about nine tenths seen once. Specimen: peripheral blood, collected after pregnancy. The receptors here all came from a female donor in good health, enrolled as a control in a pregnancy study.

J is TRBJ1-1 and V is TRBV5-1, with D maybe TRBD1 (5 bases). Germline CDR1 and CDR2: SGHRS and YFSETQ. The germline V and J ends were trimmed by 4 bases and 4 bases, with 17 bases remaining between them. The CDR3 consists of 15 residues. The CDR3 sequence is CASSGTSSLVTEAFF. CDR3 DNA sequence: TGCGCCAGCAGCGGGACTTCGAGCCTGGTCACTGAAGCTTTCTTT.

The chain carries TRBV4-3 and TRBJ1-5; no definite D call. Germline values: CDR1 LGHNA, CDR2 YSLEER. Deletions cut 4 bases from V and 10 bases from J, with 14 bases between. This CDR3 is built from 13 residues. The CDR3 sequence: CASSPGVREPQHF. The CDR3 bases are TGCGCCAGCAGCCCCGGGGTAAGGGAACCCCAGCATTTT.

This sequence joins TRBV5-1 and TRBJ1-5; D call uncertain. CDR1 and CDR2 (germline): SGHRS, YFSETQ. V lost 0 bases and J 4 bases, leaving 8 bases between the germline ends. CDR3 length: 14 residues. The CDR3 DNA reads TGCGCCAGCAGCTTGGGGGCCCAAAATCAGCCCCAGCATTTT. Its translation is CASSLGAQNQPQHF.

This clone showed up just a few times. V gene TRBV9 combines with J gene TRBJ1-5; tentative D call: TRBD1 (5 bases). The CDR3 covers 14 residues. Trimming took off 0 bases at V and 7 bases at J, with 11 bases between the two ends. CDR1 SGDLS and CDR2 YYNGEE come from the germline V gene. The CDR3 nucleotides read TGTGCCAGCAGCGTAGGGCAGGGAGGACAGCCCCAGCATTTT. Its translation is CASSVGQGGQPQHF.

The genes are TRBV30 and TRBJ1-1, with D perhaps TRBD1 (6 bases). V lost 4 bases and J lost 0, with 12 bases in between. Germline V lookup: CDR1 GTSNPN, CDR2 SVGIG (reference sequence). CDR3 length: 14 residues. CDR3 region: CAWTGVSMNTEAFF. Written as DNA, the CDR3 is TGTGCCTGGACAGGGGTATCCATGAACACTGAAGCTTTCTTT.

This clone was seen a handful of times. The chain recombines TRBV20-1 with TRBJ1-2; TRBD1 might be the D (6 bases). The CDR3 spans 11 residues. Trimming shortened V by 4 bases and J by 7 bases, and 10 bases separated the two germline ends. Germline V CDR1 and CDR2: DFQATT, SNEGSKA (reference sequence). CDR3: CSAMGAGGYTF. As DNA, the CDR3 is TGCAGTGCTATGGGGGCAGGTGGCTACACCTTC.

A word on this clone: The junction does not match germline at one end; this may be a read error. The CDR3: CSARGGIEQYF. CDR3 DNA: TGCAGTGCAAGAGGAGGAATCGAGCAGTACTTC. This chain connects TRBV20-1 to TRBJ2-7, with D possibly matching TRBD2 (5 bases). The CDR3 is 11 residues long. CDR1 DFQATT and CDR2 SNEGSKA come from the germline V gene (reference sequence).

This chain links TRBV4-2 with TRBJ1-1; a weak D match, TRBD1 (5 bases). The germline V gene encodes CDR1 LGHNA and CDR2 YNFKEQ. The V and J ends lost 0 bases and 1 base respectively, with 9 bases between them. This CDR3 comprises 15 residues. CDR3 sequence reads: CASSQEGTGNTEAFF. The CDR3, as DNA: TGTGCCAGCAGCCAAGAGGGAACAGGGAACACTGAAGCTTTCTTT.

This clone was counted a few times. The rearrangement joins TRBV2 to TRBJ1-1, with 7 bases lining up with TRBD1. The V gene's germline CDR1 is SNHLY and CDR2 FYNNEI. The CDR3 has 13 residues. Losses at the gene ends were 2 bases for V and 5 bases for J; bases not matched to a gene: 2. The CDR3 sequence: CASSETGVTEAFF. Here the CDR3 DNA reads TGTGCCAGCAGTGAAACAGGGGTTACTGAAGCTTTCTTT.

CDR3 DNA: TGTGCCAGCAGTAGAAGGACTAGCGGGGCTTCTAATGAGCAGTTCTTC. This sequence encodes CASSRRTSGASNEQFF. This sequence joins TRBV2 and TRBJ2-1; 12 bases match TRBD2. Germline CDR1 is SNHLY and CDR2 is FYNNEI. Trimming removed 5 bases from V and 7 bases from J; junction bases left unmatched: 9. The length of the CDR3 is 16 residues.